Listed below are T cell receptor beta chains from one sample, sequenced in a study of T cell responses to AZD1222 COVID-19 vaccine. TCRdb's copy holds only in-frame clones and misses some; the assay was immunoSEQ multiplex PCR. Of around 92,000 clones listed, roughly 91% were seen once; the top ten hold about a fifth. The specimen was peripheral blood, collected on day 0 of AZD1222 vaccination. The receptor source for this set is an adult in good health. Both conserved end residues are part of each CDR3. Fields, in order: V gene, J gene, D gene, clone size, CDR3 protein, CDR3 DNA. The D gene is left open where the match is weak. The size field is filled for only some rows; it gives once, few, many or a size class.

TRBV12-5	TRBJ2-5	.	.	CASGFFGGAETQYF	TGTGCTAGTGGTTTTTTTGGGGGGGCCGAGACCCAGTACTTC
TRBV2	TRBJ1-6	TRBD1	.	CASSADRGIGSPLHF	TGTGCCAGCAGTGCGGACAGGGGGATAGGTTCACCCCTCCACTTT
TRBV7-9	TRBJ1-1	.	.	CASSSQTVSTEAFF	TGTGCCAGCAGCAGCCAGACAGTTAGCACGGAAGCTTTCTTT
TRBV28	TRBJ1-5	.	.	CASSSRQLFNQPQHF	TGTGCCAGCAGTTCTCGACAGCTCTTTAATCAGCCCCAGCATTTT
TRBV4-3	TRBJ2-7	.	.	CASSQDIGGNSYEQYF	TGCGCCAGCAGCCAAGATATAGGGGGAAACTCCTACGAGCAGTACTTC
TRBV7-2	TRBJ2-7	.	.	CASSLVWPSYEQYF	TGTGCCAGCAGCTTAGTATGGCCGTCCTACGAGCAGTACTTC
TRBV7-2	TRBJ1-2	.	.	CASSLPLSYGYTF	TGTGCCAGCAGCCTACCCCTGAGCTATGGCTACACCTTC
TRBV12-5	TRBJ2-1	.	.	CASGFTRQFF	TGTGCTAGTGGTTTCACGAGACAGTTCTTC
TRBV15	TRBJ2-5	.	.	CATSRDRGGETQYF	TGTGCCACCAGCAGAGACAGGGGGGGAGAGACCCAGTACTTC
TRBV6-5	TRBJ1-1	.	.	CASSLQWQDTEAFF	TGTGCCAGCAGCCTACAATGGCAGGACACTGAAGCTTTCTTT
TRBV27	TRBJ1-4	TRBD1	.	CASRRIQGGTEKLFF	TGTGCCAGCAGGAGGATCCAGGGGGGAACTGAAAAACTGTTTTTT
TRBV7-9	TRBJ2-3	.	.	CASSLEGYSTDTQYF	TGTGCCAGCAGCTTAGAGGGGTATAGCACAGATACGCAGTATTTT
TRBV18	TRBJ1-1	TRBD1	once	CASSPWDRPLNTEAFF	TGTGCCAGCTCACCTTGGGACAGACCTTTGAACACTGAAGCTTTCTTT
TRBV6-6	TRBJ2-5	.	.	CASSQRSWRETQYF	TGTGCCAGCAGTCAACGGTCATGGCGAGAGACCCAGTACTTC
TRBV6-5	TRBJ1-6	.	medium-sized	CASARQSSYNSPLHF	TGTGCCAGCGCTAGACAGAGCTCCTATAATTCACCCCTCCACTTT
TRBV5-1	TRBJ2-3	TRBD1	.	CASSSDRGGGDTQYF	TGCGCCAGCAGTTCCGACAGGGGCGGTGGAGATACGCAGTATTTT
TRBV5-1	TRBJ2-7	TRBD1	.	CASSAGVLDRVKDEQYF	TGCGCCAGCAGCGCTGGGGTACTGGACAGGGTGAAGGACGAGCAGTACTTC
TRBV14	TRBJ1-2	.	.	CASSQVDRHERGGYTF	TGTGCCAGCAGCCAAGTGGACAGACATGAACGAGGGGGCTACACCTTC
TRBV24-1	TRBJ1-5	TRBD1	.	CATQATGGIQPQHF	TGTGCCACCCAGGCGACAGGGGGCATTCAGCCCCAGCATTTT
TRBV18	TRBJ2-5	.	once	CASSPRQEETQYF	TGTGCCAGCTCACCAAGGCAGGAAGAGACCCAGTACTTC
TRBV7-2	TRBJ1-2	.	.	CASSSIVGGNYGYTF	TGTGCCAGCAGCTCAATTGTGGGGGGTAACTATGGCTACACCTTC
TRBV7-9	TRBJ2-7	.	.	CASSLALGASYEQYF	TGTGCCAGCAGCTTAGCGCTCGGGGCCTCCTACGAGCAGTACTTC
TRBV3-1/TRBV3-2	TRBJ1-2	.	.	CASSQTGNYGYTF	TGTGCCAGCAGCCAAACAGGGAACTATGGCTACACCTTC
TRBV28	TRBJ2-5	TRBD2	.	CASSFSGGQQETQYF	TGTGCCAGCAGTTTTAGCGGGGGGCAACAAGAGACCCAGTACTTC
TRBV7-9	TRBJ2-1	.	.	CASSPSYNEQFF	TGTGCCAGCAGCCCGTCCTACAATGAGCAGTTCTTC
TRBV7-3	TRBJ1-1	TRBD1	.	CASSQKTGVLSEAFF	TGTGCCAGCAGCCAAAAAACAGGGGTGCTCTCTGAAGCTTTCTTT
TRBV11-3	TRBJ2-1	TRBD1	.	CASSLVYETGGYNEQFF	TGTGCCAGCAGCTTAGTTTATGAGACAGGGGGCTACAATGAGCAGTTCTTC
TRBV6-2/TRBV6-3	TRBJ1-6	TRBD1	once	CASSYSNRDRVISLHF	TGTGCCAGCAGTTACTCAAACCGGGACAGGGTGATATCCCTCCACTTT
TRBV3-1/TRBV3-2	TRBJ2-2	.	.	CASSRPGELFF	TGTGCCAGCAGCCGCCCCGGGGAGCTGTTTTTT
TRBV19	TRBJ1-5	.	.	CASSQTRSQPQHF	TGTGCCAGTAGCCAAACAAGGAGTCAGCCCCAGCATTTT
TRBV6-6	TRBJ2-1	.	.	CASSLGGSYNEQFF	TGTGCCAGCAGTTTGGGGGGCAGTTACAATGAGCAGTTCTTC
TRBV19	TRBJ1-3	TRBD1	.	CASSDGQVFSGNTIYF	TGTGCCAGTAGTGATGGACAGGTGTTCTCTGGAAACACCATATATTTT
TRBV7-2	TRBJ1-1	.	.	CASSLFMNTEAFF	TGTGCCAGCAGCTTATTCATGAACACTGAAGCTTTCTTT
TRBV7-2	TRBJ1-2	.	once	CASARGGIWDGYTF	TGTGCCAGCGCCCGTGGGGGGATATGGGATGGCTACACCTTC
TRBV5-1	TRBJ1-1	.	once	CASSLDGGTEAFF	TGCGCCAGCAGCTTGGATGGTGGCACTGAAGCTTTCTTT
TRBV7-9	TRBJ2-1	TRBD1	.	CASSMDRALGRYNEQFF	TGTGCCAGCAGCATGGACAGGGCTCTGGGCAGATACAATGAGCAGTTCTTC
TRBV6-5	TRBJ1-1	.	.	CASSYSILGFVEAFF	TGTGCCAGCAGTTACTCGATCCTAGGGTTTGTTGAAGCTTTCTTT
TRBV9	TRBJ2-7	.	.	CASSVRFSEQYF	TGTGCCAGCAGCGTTAGGTTCTCCGAGCAGTACTTC
TRBV4-2	TRBJ2-2	TRBD2	.	CASSKGASGGSNTGELFF	TGTGCCAGCAGCAAGGGGGCTAGCGGGGGGTCGAACACCGGGGAGCTGTTTTTT
TRBV10-3	TRBJ1-2	.	.	CAISDTGRGYGYTF	TGTGCCATCAGTGACACGGGACGGGGCTATGGCTACACCTTC